Sequencing of this TCR beta chain was carried out in a study of T cells in Graves' hyperthyroidism and ophthalmopathy (dated by TCRdb to 2018 to 2020). About the investigation overall: Peripheral blood was sampled at the time of initial diagnosis, prior to any treatment. The study also compared thyroid tissue and blood T-cell repertoires from 6 or 7 Graves' hyperthyroidism patients. An independent validation cohort of around 19 hyperthyroidism patients and roughly 16 patients who later progressed to ophthalmopathy tested prospective prediction of ophthalmopathy. After blood sampling, hyperthyroidism patients were treated with methimazole at a starting dose of 30 mg daily, and ophthalmopathy patients were treated with high-dose intravenous methylprednisolone. The 75 to 100 discovery patients were randomly split 7:3 into training and test sets. The paper describes TCR Vbeta CDR3 sequencing of more than 120 peripheral blood samples, made up of 43 ophthalmopathy patients, 70 to 80 hyperthyroidism patients and 17 progressor patients. To identify TCR V-J signatures that set the groups apart, the researchers used a discovery cohort of about a hundred patients, made up of around 40 with Graves' ophthalmopathy and about 60 with stable Graves' hyperthyroidism.

The TCR beta CDR3 regions were amplified from the RNA transcripts. A first-round RT-PCR of the TCR CDR3 used the HTBI primer set with the Qiagen OneStep RT-PCR kit. Libraries were constructed in a second round of multiplex PCR, after which size selection and purification were carried out. Libraries were sequenced paired-end with 100 bp reads on an Illumina HiSeq2000. On the authors' methods: Raw data were processed with SOAPnuke, discarding reads with adapters, uncalled bases, mean Phred below 15, or no exact constant-primer or identifier match. COPE v1.2.5 was used to merge the high-quality paired reads, and each unique nucleotide sequence was defined as a clonotype. MiTCR v1.1 was used to align clonotypes to the IMGT TRBV, TRBD and TRBJ reference segments. The analysis was restricted to V-J combinations with a frequency above 0.0001, which together covered over 99% of the repertoires. The TCS score was defined as the ratio of F50 (clonal expansion) to E x V (chaos), calculated using BLOSUM62-based TCRdist between CDR3 peptides within each V-J. Welch's t-statistics and random forest reduced roughly 530 V-J features to fewer than 15, which were used in a naive Bayes classifier (R e1071). The public reads were run again by TCRdb, first through fastp at Q25 and then through MiXCR, and only productive beta chains were kept. Each entry merges the rows of one CDR3 protein and shows their most common DNA and genes. None of the V and J calls come from the authors' own analysis; TCRdb made them. This sample lists fewer than 450,000 distinct CDR3 sequences; around 18% were detected once. The leading ten clones occupy around two fifths of the sample.

Paper-wide results and their limitations: Sample size was not statistically predetermined, and blinding of investigators to group allocation was not performed. In cross-validation, a model built on a 13 V-J signature told ophthalmopathy apart from stable hyperthyroidism with under 90% sensitivity and about 81% specificity, and in testing the same model reached 80%/75%. Most expanded thyroid clonotypes (frequency above 0.001) were also detected in blood, suggesting blood repertoires may reflect thyroid immune responses. In validation, the model predicted progression to ophthalmopathy with around 71% sensitivity and approximately 72% specificity, a median of around 6.6 months before onset.

In the ophthalmopathy patients, disease was moderately to severely active, with a Clinical Activity Score of 3 or more, a NOSPECS grade of 4 or more, and a duration of less than 3 months. Exclusion was applied to patients with uncontrolled infections, other autoimmune diseases, pregnancy or lactation. Diagnoses were based on clinical symptoms, serum thyroxine and TRAb, thyroid ultrasound and orbital computed tomography. Ficoll-Paque density gradient centrifugation was used to isolate PBMCs from around 10 ml of fresh peripheral blood. Total RNA was extracted using Trizol reagent, and RNA quality was assessed on an Agilent 2100 Bioanalyzer. This clonotype was picked up many times. Its binding antigen is unknown. No base qualities exist here, and no much larger clone lies one base off it. This clonotype originated in a man aged 18-30 years with Graves' ophthalmopathy. Sequencing was done on a sample of blood.

In nucleotide form, the sequence is TGTGCCAGCAGTTTCCAGGGCCTTTCCCACGAGCAGTACTTC. It is translated as CASSFQGLSHEQYF. The rearrangement joined TRBV2 to TRBJ2-7; the D gene is possibly TRBD1, with 5 bases matching. A distance of 16 bases separates the germline ends of V and J, which lose 5 bases and 5 bases respectively. The germline V gene provides CDR1 SNHLY and CDR2 FYNNEI. Reading from cysteine to phenylalanine, the CDR3 counts 14 amino acids. Just CDR3 DNA is preserved here, 42 bases in frame from base 1.